This T cell receptor beta chain was captured in a study of shared clonotypes between healthy human individuals. Findings and caveats of the study: The represented genetic and exposure-history diversity was limited by the small number of donors. Several donors held about 5% of naive CD4 clonotypes in common. Rarefaction analysis demonstrated incomplete sorted-subset sequencing notwithstanding large depth.

Comments on this clone: Its antigen is still unknown.

A roughly 200 ng quantity of DNA, 29,000 or so T cell genomes, went into the sorted-subset replicate PCRs. TCRdb's copy holds only in-frame clones and misses some; the assay was immunoSEQ multiplex PCR. In the table there are 2 million to 2.5 million clones, around 95% of which are singletons. V lost 4 bases and J lost 4; bases outside the gene matches: 13. This CDR3 region has 16 residues. Germline V CDR1 and CDR2: SGHRS, YFSETQ. Sequencing was performed on naive CD4+ T cells sorted from blood. Described subset: CD45RA+ positively selected. This chain uses TRBV5-1 with TRBJ1-1, with TRBD1 matching over 7 bases. This TCR was sampled from a man younger than 30 in good health. For the CDR3, the DNA is TGCGCCAGCAGCGCAGCGCAACAGGGGTTTGGCACTGAAGCTTTCTTT. This encodes CASSAAQQGFGTEAFF.